This T cell receptor beta chain was sequenced during a study of shared clonotypes between healthy human individuals. Whole-study context: Each donor's CD4 naive and CD4 memory cells filled three plates apiece, CD8 naive two, and CD8 memory one.

Deep level was the assay's run setting. Genomic DNA per cell subset filled all wells of several immunoSEQ plates. As originally analysed: Junction-only immunoSEQ data arrived without quality scores, meaning filtering differed. Clones were read by immunoSEQ multiplex PCR, and TCRdb kept only the in-frame ones, dropping some. For V, J and clone size, that table is used; D and trimming come from the DNA. Of around 1,900,000 clones detected, 90% to 95% appear once; the ten largest clones hold approximately 1.7%. Terminally differentiated effector memory CD45RA+ cells were excluded from the naive CD8 cells, which were CD45RO-negative and positively selected for CCR7. Trimming left V 2 bases short and J 0 bases short, with 11 bases between. CDR3 length equals 15 residues. From germline, CDR1 is WSHSY and CDR2 SAAADI.

Source material: naive CD8+ T cells from PBMCs. This sequence originates from a man aged 18 to 35 in good health. Some clones in this sample may be carry-over from other donors' samples. V is TRBV10-2 and J is TRBJ2-7; D remains ambiguous. The CDR3 region is CASSEGVGNSYEQYF. CDR3 nucleotide sequence: TGCGCCAGCAGTGAGGGTGTGGGGAACTCCTACGAGCAGTACTTC.